One sample yielded the 28 T cell receptor beta chains listed below, sequenced in a study of PD-L1 blockade in urothelial cancer. Method: immunoSEQ multiplex PCR; TCRdb's copy keeps in-frame clones and lacks some. Of some 48,000 clones listed, approximately 80% are singletons. Time point: peripheral blood 6 weeks after treatment start. The sample here was PBMCs, taken around atezolizumab (anti-PD-L1) treatment. Every receptor here comes from a man between 65 and 79 years old with urothelial cancer.

This clone occurred once. At one end, the junction sequence differs from germline, possibly due to a read error. The chain is built from TRBV2 and TRBJ2-2; 8 nucleotides match TRBD2. Germline V gene sequence: CDR1 SNHLY, CDR2 FYNNEI. This CDR3 spans 15 amino acids. CDR3 protein: CASSQAGVDTGELFF. The CDR3 DNA sequence: TGTGCCAGCAGTCAAGCGGGAGTGGACACCGGGGAGCTGTTTTTT.

The gene calls are TRBV4-1 and TRBJ2-7; 8 nucleotides agree with TRBD1. Trimming at V came to 2 bases and at J to 4 bases, leaving 4 bases not matched to a gene. Germline CDR1 and CDR2: MGHRA and YSYEKL. The CDR3 extends over 14 amino acids. The CDR3: CASSQLDRAYEQYF. The CDR3 DNA follows: TGCGCCAGCAGCCAACTGGACAGGGCGTACGAGCAGTACTTC.

This clone occurred once. V is TRBV18 and J is TRBJ2-2; a weak D match, TRBD1 (5 bases). The CDR3 runs 16 residues. The germline V and J ends were trimmed by 3 bases and 0 bases, with 11 bases remaining between them. The V gene's germline CDR1 is KGHSH and CDR2 LQKENI. This CDR3 is CASSPSGAPNTGELFF. CDR3 bases: TGTGCCAGCTCACCTAGTGGGGCGCCGAACACCGGGGAGCTGTTTTTT.

This clone was observed a few times. The chain employs TRBV28 and TRBJ2-7, with 8 bases matching TRBD1. The CDR3 has 15 amino acids. Germline-derived CDR1 and CDR2 are MDHEN and SYDVKM. V lost 5 bases to trimming and J lost 0 bases; unmatched junction nucleotides: 6. The DNA of the CDR3 is TGTGCCAGCAGTGGACAGGGTATCCTCTCCTACGAGCAGTACTTC. As protein: CASSGQGILSYEQYF. The full variable domain, completed using reference TRBV28 and TRBJ2-7, is DVKVTQSSRYLVKRTGEKVFLECVQDMDHENMFWYRQDPGLGLRLIYFSYDVKMKEKGDIPEGYSVSREKKERFSLILESASTNQTSMYLCASSGQGILSYEQYFGPGTRLTVT.

This rearrangement joins TRBV2 to TRBJ1-4; the D is unclear. CDR1 and CDR2 from the germline V gene are SNHLY and FYNNEI. This CDR3 is 14 amino acids long. Deletions cut 5 bases from V and 5 bases from J, with 12 bases between. CDR3 coding DNA: TGTGCCAGCAGTCCAGAGGCGGGGAATGAAAAACTGTTTTTT. As protein: CASSPEAGNEKLFF.

This chain joins TRBV27 and TRBJ2-3, with D possibly being TRBD2 (6 bases). The CDR3 totals 14 residues. Trimming left V 3 bases short and J 0 bases short, with 7 bases between. From germline, CDR1 is MNHEY and CDR2 SMNVEV (reference sequence). CDR3 protein: CASSLLASTDTQYF. The CDR3 coding sequence is TGTGCCAGCAGTTTGCTAGCGAGCACAGATACGCAGTATTTT.

This clone was counted a few times. This rearrangement joins TRBV20-1 to TRBJ1-5; no reliable D call. The V gene lost 4 bases and the J gene lost 9 bases, with 10 bases spanning the gap. Germline V gene sequence: CDR1 DFQATT, CDR2 SNEGSKA (reference sequence). The CDR3 is 11 amino acids. CDR3 in amino acids: CSAKGATPQHF. The CDR3 coding sequence is TGCAGTGCTAAGGGAGCGACGCCCCAGCATTTT.

This clone was observed a few times. The V call is TRBV10-1, the J call TRBJ2-2; TRBD2 is a possible D gene (5 bases). From germline, CDR1 is WNHNN and CDR2 SYGVQD (reference sequence). This CDR3 contains 16 residues. V lost 3 bases to trimming and J lost 5 bases, with 16 bases between them. CDR3 region: CASSDPSTAITGELFF. CDR3 nucleotides: TGCGCCAGCAGTGATCCTAGCACCGCGATTACCGGGGAGCTGTTTTTT.

DNA of the CDR3: TGTGCCAGCAGCTTCGACAATGAGCAGTTCTTC. It translates to CASSFDNEQFF. The V gene is TRBV5-4, the J gene TRBJ2-1; D unresolved. This CDR3 has 11 amino acids. V lost 2 bases and J lost 5, with 2 bases in between. The germline CDR1 and CDR2 sequences are SGHNT and YYREEE (reference sequence).

The rearrangement links TRBV6-5 to TRBJ1-5; no definite D call. CDR1 and CDR2 from the germline V gene are MNHEY and SVGAGI. This CDR3 region has 13 residues. Trimming removed 8 bases at V and 4 bases at J, with 12 bases between. CDR3 coding DNA: TGTGCCAGCCAAGGTAGCAGAAATCAGCCCCAGCATTTT. This codes for CASQGSRNQPQHF.

The V call is TRBV6-1, the J call TRBJ2-5, with 12 nucleotides matching TRBD2. V lost 6 bases, J lost 5 bases, and 4 bases stayed unmatched. CDR3 length: 14 amino acids. CDR1 is MNHNS and CDR2 is SASEGT in the germline V gene. In DNA form, the CDR3 reads TGTGCCAGCAGCCGACTAGCGGGGGCGGAGACCCAGTACTTC. Its protein product is CASSRLAGAETQYF.

J is TRBJ2-1 and V is TRBV19; perhaps TRBD2 as D (5 bases). Germline-derived CDR1 and CDR2 are LNHDA and SQIVND (reference sequence). This CDR3 spans 16 amino acids. The germline V and J ends were trimmed by 1 base and 2 bases, with 12 bases remaining between them. For the CDR3, the DNA is TGTGCCAGTAGTATAGTTCCCGGGGTCCCCTACAATGAGCAGTTCTTC. It specifies CASSIVPGVPYNEQFF.

This chain joins TRBV7-2 and TRBJ1-1; possible D gene TRBD1, 5 bases. The length of the CDR3 is 14 residues. Germline CDR1 SGHTA, CDR2 FQGNSA. Trimming stripped 3 bases from V and 7 bases from J, with 15 bases between. Here the CDR3 reads CASSLREEGFEAFF. In DNA, the CDR3 is TGTGCCAGCAGCTTGCGTGAGGAGGGGTTTGAAGCTTTCTTT.

V usage is TRBV6-6 and J usage is TRBJ1-5, with a possible D match to TRBD1 (6 bases). CDR3 length: 15 amino acids. Germline assignment: CDR1 MNHNY and CDR2 SVGAGI (reference sequence). V lost 0 bases to trimming and J lost 2 bases, with 8 bases between them. The CDR3 nucleotides read TGTGCCAGCAGTTACTCGGGGGCCGGCAATCAGCCCCAGCATTTT. Amino acids: CASSYSGAGNQPQHF.

The chain recombines TRBV18 with TRBJ1-3; tentative D call: TRBD1 (5 bases). Germline V gene lookup returns CDR1 KGHSH and CDR2 LQKENI. V was trimmed by 5 bases and J by 8 bases, leaving 13 bases between them. The CDR3 sequence is 13 residues long. CDR3 DNA sequence: TGTGCCAGCTCATCAGAGCTAGGGGACACCATATATTTT. Its protein product is CASSSELGDTIYF.

The genes are TRBV9 and TRBJ2-1; TRBD1 agrees at 9 bases. Germline trimming cut 4 bases from V and 7 bases from J; bases unmatched to any gene: 3. This CDR3 has 13 residues. The germline V gene has CDR1 SGDLS and CDR2 YYNGEE. The CDR3 bases are TGTGCCAGCAGCATTGGACAGGGGAATGAGCAGTTCTTC. This sequence encodes CASSIGQGNEQFF.

This sequence joins TRBV6-5 and TRBJ2-7; D is undetermined. Germline CDR1 and CDR2: MNHEY and SVGAGI. The CDR3 contains 11 residues. V lost 2 bases and J lost 5, with 4 bases in between. The CDR3 sequence: CASSYRDEQYF. CDR3 DNA: TGTGCCAGCAGTTACCGCGACGAGCAGTACTTC.

The genes are TRBV28 and TRBJ2-7, with TRBD2 matching over 13 bases. The CDR3 length is 17 residues. Germline values: CDR1 MDHEN, CDR2 SYDVKM. V shed 6 bases and J 5 bases; nucleotides not matched to a gene: 13. The CDR3 loop reads CASSPLLTSGRDHEQYF. In nucleotides, the CDR3 is TGTGCCAGCAGCCCTTTACTTACTAGCGGGAGGGACCACGAGCAGTACTTC.

The V call is TRBV10-3, the J call TRBJ1-4; TRBD1 agrees at 7 bases. CDR3 size: 15 residues. Germline trimming cut 3 bases from V and 5 bases from J; bases unmatched to any gene: 6. In germline, CDR1 is ENHRY, CDR2 SYGVKD. The CDR3 region is CAISDPGGTNEKLFF. CDR3 nucleotides: TGTGCCATCAGTGATCCAGGGGGGACCAATGAAAAACTGTTTTTT.

The rearrangement joins TRBV6-6 to TRBJ1-3, with TRBD1 identical over 12 bases. The CDR3 contains 16 residues. V gave up 5 bases and J gave up 1 base; unmatched junction bases: 3. Germline V CDR1 and CDR2: MNHNY, SVGAGI (reference sequence). The CDR3 loop reads CASSRDRGLSGNTIYF. CDR3 nucleotide sequence: TGTGCCAGCAGTCGGGACAGGGGGCTATCTGGAAACACCATATATTTT.

The chain combines TRBV18 with TRBJ2-1, with a tentative D call TRBD2 (6 bases). Trimming pared 3 bases from V and 6 bases from J, leaving 15 bases between. This CDR3 has 15 amino acids. Germline V lookup: CDR1 KGHSH, CDR2 LQKENI. The CDR3 is CASSPLRGGSNEQFF. CDR3 nucleotide sequence: TGTGCCAGCTCACCCCTACGCGGAGGGAGCAATGAGCAGTTCTTC.

The chain joins TRBV6-5 to TRBJ2-2; the D is unclear. Germline CDR1 MNHEY, CDR2 SVGAGI. The V and J ends lost 0 bases and 0 bases respectively, with 5 bases between them. The CDR3 is 15 residues long. CDR3 DNA sequence: TGTGCCAGCAGTTACTCGGGCCCGAACACCGGGGAGCTGTTTTTT. Translated: CASSYSGPNTGELFF.

Points on this clone: The same CDR3 also results from other DNA sequences found in this sample. The V gene is TRBV19, the J gene TRBJ2-1; 11 nucleotides line up with TRBD2. The trim removed 4 bases at V and 5 bases at J, leaving 4 bases unmatched. Germline V CDR1 and CDR2: LNHDA, SQIVND (reference sequence). The CDR3 consists of 15 residues. The CDR3 coding sequence is TGTGCCAGTAGTACAGGGACTAGCGGAAACAATGAGCAGTTCTTC. Protein product: CASSTGTSGNNEQFF.

The rearrangement uses TRBV7-8 and TRBJ2-5; perhaps TRBD2 as D (6 bases). This CDR3 has 18 amino acids. Trimming took 3 bases from V and 2 from J, leaving 22 bases between them. The germline gives CDR1 SGHVS, CDR2 FQNEAQ. The CDR3 DNA follows: TGTGCCAGCAGCTTGGCTCCCGGGACTCCAGAAATACAAGAGACCCAGTACTTC. Translating gives CASSLAPGTPEIQETQYF.

This clone showed up just a few times. This rearrangement joins TRBV30 to TRBJ2-1, with a possible D match to TRBD2 (6 bases). Per the germline V gene, CDR1 is GTSNPN and CDR2 is SVGIG (reference sequence). V shed 6 bases and J shed 1 base, with 13 bases lying between them. CDR3 length: 14 amino acids. Here the CDR3 DNA reads TGTGCCTGTCCCGGGAGACGGTCCTACAATGAGCAGTTCTTC. Translating it yields CACPGRRSYNEQFF. The variable domain in full, with the rest retrieved from reference TRBV30 and TRBJ2-1, is SQTIHQWPATLVQPVGSPLSLECTVEGTSNPNLYWYRQAAGRGLQLLFYSVGIGQISSEVPQNLSASRPQDRQFILSSKKLLLSDSGFYLCACPGRRSYNEQFFGPGTRLTVL.

V gene TRBV5-4 combines with J gene TRBJ2-7, with 8 nucleotides matching TRBD2. The V segment lost 0 bases and the J segment 4 bases; nucleotides outside the gene matches: 3. The CDR3 is 14 residues long. CDR1 is SGHNT, CDR2 YYREEE, per germline (reference sequence). This CDR3 reads CASSLGRGDYEQYF. The CDR3, as DNA: TGTGCCAGCAGCTTGGGGCGGGGGGATTACGAGCAGTACTTC. The entire variable domain, with the rest obtained from reference TRBV5-4 and TRBJ2-7, is as follows: ETGVTQSPTHLIKTRGQQVTLRCSSQSGHNTVSWYQQALGQGPQFIFQYYREEENGRGNFPPRFSGLQFPNYSSELNVNALELDDSALYLCASSLGRGDYEQYFGPGTRLTVT.

This clone has a single count. V gene TRBV2 combines with J gene TRBJ2-2; weak D call: TRBD1 (6 bases). V was shortened by 6 bases and J by 4 bases, with 15 bases between the two germline ends. Germline V gives CDR1 SNHLY, CDR2 FYNNEI. CDR3 length: 15 residues. The DNA for the CDR3 is TGTGCCAGCAGACCCGACAGGCAGGGCACCGGGGAGCTGTTTTTT. Encoded protein: CASRPDRQGTGELFF.

This clone has only one observation. This chain joins TRBV6-5 and TRBJ1-2, with 7 bases identical to TRBD1. This CDR3 is built from 15 residues. Looked up from germline, CDR1 is MNHEY and CDR2 is SVGAGI. J was trimmed by 4 bases and V by 2 bases; bases with no gene match: 7. The CDR3: CASSYRGGASYGYTF. CDR3 bases: TGTGCCAGCAGTTACAGAGGGGGCGCTAGCTATGGCTACACCTTC.